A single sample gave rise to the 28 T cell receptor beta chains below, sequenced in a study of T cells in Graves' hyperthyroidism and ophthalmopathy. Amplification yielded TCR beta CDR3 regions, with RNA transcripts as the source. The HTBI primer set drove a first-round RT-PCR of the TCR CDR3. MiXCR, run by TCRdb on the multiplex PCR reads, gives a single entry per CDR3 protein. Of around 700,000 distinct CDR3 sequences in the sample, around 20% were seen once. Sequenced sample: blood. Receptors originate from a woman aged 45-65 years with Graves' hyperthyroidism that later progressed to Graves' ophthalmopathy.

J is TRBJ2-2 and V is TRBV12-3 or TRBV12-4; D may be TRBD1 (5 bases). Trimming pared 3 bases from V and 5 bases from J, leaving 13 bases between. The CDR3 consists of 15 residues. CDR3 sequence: CASSFSQGKTGELFF. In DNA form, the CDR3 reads TGTGCCAGCAGTTTCTCTCAGGGAAAGACCGGGGAGCTGTTTTTT.

The CDR3 spells CSVEEGVDVEAFF. The CDR3 DNA reads as TGCAGCGTTGAAGAAGGGGTCGATGTTGAAGCTTTCTTT. The rearrangement joins TRBV29-1 to TRBJ1-1; a weak D match, TRBD1 (5 bases). V was trimmed by 0 bases and J by 7 bases, leaving 12 bases between them. This CDR3 comprises 13 residues. Germline V lookup: CDR1 SQVTM, CDR2 ANQGSEA.

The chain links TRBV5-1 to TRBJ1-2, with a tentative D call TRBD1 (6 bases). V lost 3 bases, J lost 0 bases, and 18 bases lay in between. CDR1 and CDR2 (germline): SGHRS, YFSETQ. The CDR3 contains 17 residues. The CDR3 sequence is CASSSGGQGKANYGYTF. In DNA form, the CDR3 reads TGCGCCAGCAGCTCCGGGGGCCAGGGGAAAGCTAACTATGGCTACACCTTC.

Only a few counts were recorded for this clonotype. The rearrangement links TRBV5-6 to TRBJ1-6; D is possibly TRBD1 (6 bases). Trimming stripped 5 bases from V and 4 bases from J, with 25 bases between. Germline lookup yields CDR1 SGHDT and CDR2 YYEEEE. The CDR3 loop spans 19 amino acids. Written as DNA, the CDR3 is TGTGCCAGCAGTGTCCGCGCCACAGGGAAGAGTTTTTATAATTCACCCCTCCACTTT. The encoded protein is CASSVRATGKSFYNSPLHF.

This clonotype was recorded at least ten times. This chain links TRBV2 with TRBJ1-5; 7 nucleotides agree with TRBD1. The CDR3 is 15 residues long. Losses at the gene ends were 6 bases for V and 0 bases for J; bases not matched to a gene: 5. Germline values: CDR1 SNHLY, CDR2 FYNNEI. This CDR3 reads CASRKGTASNQPQHF. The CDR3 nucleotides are TGTGCCAGCAGAAAAGGGACAGCTAGCAATCAGCCCCAGCATTTT.

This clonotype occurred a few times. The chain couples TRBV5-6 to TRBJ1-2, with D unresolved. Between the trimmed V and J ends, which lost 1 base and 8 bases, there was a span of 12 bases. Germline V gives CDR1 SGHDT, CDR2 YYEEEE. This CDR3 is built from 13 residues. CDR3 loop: CASSLFGVGGYTF. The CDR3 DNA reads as TGTGCCAGCAGCTTGTTTGGAGTCGGGGGCTACACCTTC.

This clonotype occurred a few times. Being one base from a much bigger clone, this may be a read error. CDR3 DNA: TGTGCCAGCAACCAGGGACTAGCGGGGGCAGGCTACGAGCAGTACTTC. Residues: CASNQGLAGAGYEQYF. The gene calls are TRBV3-1 and TRBJ2-7, with TRBD2 identical over 14 bases. This CDR3 has 16 residues. The V gene end was trimmed by 7 bases and the J gene end by 3 bases; junction bases not matched to a gene: 8. From germline, CDR1 is LGHDT and CDR2 YNNKEL (reference sequence).

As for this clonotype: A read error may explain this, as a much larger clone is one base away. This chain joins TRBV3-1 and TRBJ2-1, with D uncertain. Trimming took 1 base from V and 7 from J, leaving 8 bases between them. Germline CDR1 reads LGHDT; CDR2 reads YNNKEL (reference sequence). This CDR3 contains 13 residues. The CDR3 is CASSQGQRNEQFF. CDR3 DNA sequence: TGTGCCAGCAGCCAAGGGCAGAGAAATGAGCAGTTCTTC.

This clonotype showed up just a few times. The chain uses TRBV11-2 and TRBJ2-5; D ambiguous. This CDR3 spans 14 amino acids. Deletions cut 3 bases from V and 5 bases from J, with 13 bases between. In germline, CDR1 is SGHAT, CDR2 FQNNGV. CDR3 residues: CASSFTRLTETQYF. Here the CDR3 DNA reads TGTGCCAGCAGCTTTACCCGACTCACGGAGACCCAGTACTTC.

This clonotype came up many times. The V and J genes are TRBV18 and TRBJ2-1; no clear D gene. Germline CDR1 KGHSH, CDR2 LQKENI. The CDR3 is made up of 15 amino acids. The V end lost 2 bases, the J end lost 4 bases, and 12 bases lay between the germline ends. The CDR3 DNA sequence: TGTGCCAGCTCACCAAGGGCAGATTTTTACAATGAGCAGTTCTTC. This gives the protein CASSPRADFYNEQFF.

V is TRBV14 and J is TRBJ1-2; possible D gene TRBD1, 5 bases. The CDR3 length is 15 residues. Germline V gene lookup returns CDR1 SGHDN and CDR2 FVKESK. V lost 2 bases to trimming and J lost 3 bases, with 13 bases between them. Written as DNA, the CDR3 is TGTGCCAGCAGCCAATACAGGAGCTCGGACTATGGCTACACCTTC. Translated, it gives CASSQYRSSDYGYTF.

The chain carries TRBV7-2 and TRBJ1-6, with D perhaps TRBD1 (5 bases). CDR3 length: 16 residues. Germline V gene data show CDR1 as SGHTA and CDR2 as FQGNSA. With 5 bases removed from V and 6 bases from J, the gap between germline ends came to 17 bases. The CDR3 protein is CASSPRVREANSPLHF. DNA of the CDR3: TGTGCCAGCAGCCCCCGAGTCAGGGAGGCTAATTCACCCCTCCACTTT.

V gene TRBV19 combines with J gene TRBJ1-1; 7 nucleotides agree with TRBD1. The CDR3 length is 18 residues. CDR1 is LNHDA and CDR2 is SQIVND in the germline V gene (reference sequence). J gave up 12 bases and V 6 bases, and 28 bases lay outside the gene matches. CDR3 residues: CASSTTPRRGDGVRGPFF. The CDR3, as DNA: TGTGCCAGTAGCACCACCCCCCGCAGGGGCGACGGGGTTAGGGGGCCTTTCTTT.

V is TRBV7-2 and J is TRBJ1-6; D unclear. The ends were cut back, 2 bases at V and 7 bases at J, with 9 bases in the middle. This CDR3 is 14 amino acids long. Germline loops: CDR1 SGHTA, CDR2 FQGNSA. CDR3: CASSLKMGNSPLHF. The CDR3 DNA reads TGTGCCAGCAGCTTAAAGATGGGAAATTCACCCCTCCACTTT.

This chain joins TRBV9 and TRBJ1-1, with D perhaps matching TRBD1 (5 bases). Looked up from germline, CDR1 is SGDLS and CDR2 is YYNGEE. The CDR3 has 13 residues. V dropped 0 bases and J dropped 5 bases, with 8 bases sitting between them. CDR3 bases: TGTGCCAGCAGCGTAGCCAGGGAAACTGAAGCTTTCTTT. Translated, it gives CASSVARETEAFF.

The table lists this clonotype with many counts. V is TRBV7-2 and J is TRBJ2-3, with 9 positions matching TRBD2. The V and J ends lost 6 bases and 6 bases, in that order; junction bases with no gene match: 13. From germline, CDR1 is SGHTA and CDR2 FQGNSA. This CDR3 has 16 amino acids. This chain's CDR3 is CASSFLQRGVADTQYF. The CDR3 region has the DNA TGTGCCAGCAGTTTCCTTCAGCGGGGGGTTGCCGATACGCAGTATTTT.

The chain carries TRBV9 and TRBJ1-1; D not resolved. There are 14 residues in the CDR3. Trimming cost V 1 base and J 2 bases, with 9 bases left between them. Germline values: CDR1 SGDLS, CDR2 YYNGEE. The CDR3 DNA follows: TGTGCCAGCAGCGTAAACTTCAAAAACACTGAAGCTTTCTTT. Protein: CASSVNFKNTEAFF.

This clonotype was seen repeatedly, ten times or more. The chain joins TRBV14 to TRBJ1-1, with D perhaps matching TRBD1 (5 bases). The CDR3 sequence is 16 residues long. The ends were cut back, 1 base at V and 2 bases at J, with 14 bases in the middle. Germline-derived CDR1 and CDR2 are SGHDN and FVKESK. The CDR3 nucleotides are TGTGCCAGCAGCCAAGGAGTGGGACGGTTCAACACTGAAGCTTTCTTT. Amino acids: CASSQGVGRFNTEAFF.

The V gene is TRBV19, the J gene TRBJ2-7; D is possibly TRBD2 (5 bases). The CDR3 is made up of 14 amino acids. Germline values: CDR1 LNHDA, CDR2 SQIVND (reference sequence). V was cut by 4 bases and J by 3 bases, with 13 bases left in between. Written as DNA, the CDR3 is TGTGCCAGTAGTAAAGCAGGAGGAGGCTACGAGCAGTACTTC. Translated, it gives CASSKAGGGYEQYF.

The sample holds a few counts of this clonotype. CDR3 DNA sequence: TGTGCCAGCAGCTTGATGAGGGTCCTATCCCGCAATGAGCAGTTCTTC. Translated, it gives CASSLMRVLSRNEQFF. The rearrangement links TRBV5-5 to TRBJ2-1; weak D call: TRBD2 (5 bases). Trimming removed 1 base at V and 6 bases at J, with 17 bases between. This CDR3 has 16 amino acids. Germline CDR1 SGHKS, CDR2 YYEKEE (reference sequence).

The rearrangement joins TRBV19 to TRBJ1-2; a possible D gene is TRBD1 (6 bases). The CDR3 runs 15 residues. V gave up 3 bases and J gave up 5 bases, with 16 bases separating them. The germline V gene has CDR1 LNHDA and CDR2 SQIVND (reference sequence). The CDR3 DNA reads TGTGCCAGTAGTATCGCCTCGGCAGGGGAGTATGGCTACACCTTC. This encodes CASSIASAGEYGYTF.

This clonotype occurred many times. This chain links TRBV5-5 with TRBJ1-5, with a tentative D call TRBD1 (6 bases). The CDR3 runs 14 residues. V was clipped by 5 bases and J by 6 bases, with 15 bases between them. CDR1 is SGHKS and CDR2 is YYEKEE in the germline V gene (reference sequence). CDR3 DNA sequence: TGTGCCAGCAGTTTACAGGGAGTGAGTCAGCCCCAGCATTTT. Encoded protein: CASSLQGVSQPQHF.

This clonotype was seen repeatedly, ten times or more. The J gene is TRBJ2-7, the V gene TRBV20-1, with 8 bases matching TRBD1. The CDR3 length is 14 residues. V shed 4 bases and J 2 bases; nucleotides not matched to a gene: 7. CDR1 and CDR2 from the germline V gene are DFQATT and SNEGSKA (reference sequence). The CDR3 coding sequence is TGCAGTGCTAACGGGAACAGGGGGACCTACGAGCAGTACTTC. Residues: CSANGNRGTYEQYF.

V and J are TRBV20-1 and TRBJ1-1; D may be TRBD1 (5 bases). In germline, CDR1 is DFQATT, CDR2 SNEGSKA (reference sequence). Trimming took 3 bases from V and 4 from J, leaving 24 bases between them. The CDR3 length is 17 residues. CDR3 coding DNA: TGCAGTGCTAGGGGGGTGGGTTGGGGGGAGTATACCACTGAAGCTTTCTTT. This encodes CSARGVGWGEYTTEAFF.

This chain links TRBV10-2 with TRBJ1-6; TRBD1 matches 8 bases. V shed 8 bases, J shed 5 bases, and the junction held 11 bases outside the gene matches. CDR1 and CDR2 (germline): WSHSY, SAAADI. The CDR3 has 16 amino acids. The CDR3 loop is CASGQGHLSNNSPLHF. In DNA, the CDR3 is TGCGCCAGCGGACAGGGTCACCTATCTAATAATTCACCCCTCCACTTT.

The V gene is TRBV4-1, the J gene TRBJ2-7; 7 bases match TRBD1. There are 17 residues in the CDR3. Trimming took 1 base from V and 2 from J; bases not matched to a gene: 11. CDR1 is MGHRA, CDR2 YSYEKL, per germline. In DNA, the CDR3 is TGCGCCAGCAGCCAAGTTCGACCCGGGACAGTAGCCTACGAGCAGTACTTC. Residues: CASSQVRPGTVAYEQYF.

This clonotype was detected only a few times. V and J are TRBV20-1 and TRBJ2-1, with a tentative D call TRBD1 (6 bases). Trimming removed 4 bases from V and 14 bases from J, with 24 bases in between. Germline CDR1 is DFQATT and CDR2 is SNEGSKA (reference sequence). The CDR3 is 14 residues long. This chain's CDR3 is CSAKGEKGTLREFF. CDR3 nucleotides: TGCAGTGCTAAGGGGGAAAAAGGGACCCTCCGGGAGTTCTTC.

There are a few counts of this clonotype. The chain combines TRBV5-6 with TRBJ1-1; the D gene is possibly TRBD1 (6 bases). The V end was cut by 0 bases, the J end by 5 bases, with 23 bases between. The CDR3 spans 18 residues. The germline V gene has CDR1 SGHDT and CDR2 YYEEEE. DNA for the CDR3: TGTGCCAGCAGCTTGGAAGGGTGGGACACCGGAGAGGGGACTGAAGCTTTCTTT. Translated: CASSLEGWDTGEGTEAFF.